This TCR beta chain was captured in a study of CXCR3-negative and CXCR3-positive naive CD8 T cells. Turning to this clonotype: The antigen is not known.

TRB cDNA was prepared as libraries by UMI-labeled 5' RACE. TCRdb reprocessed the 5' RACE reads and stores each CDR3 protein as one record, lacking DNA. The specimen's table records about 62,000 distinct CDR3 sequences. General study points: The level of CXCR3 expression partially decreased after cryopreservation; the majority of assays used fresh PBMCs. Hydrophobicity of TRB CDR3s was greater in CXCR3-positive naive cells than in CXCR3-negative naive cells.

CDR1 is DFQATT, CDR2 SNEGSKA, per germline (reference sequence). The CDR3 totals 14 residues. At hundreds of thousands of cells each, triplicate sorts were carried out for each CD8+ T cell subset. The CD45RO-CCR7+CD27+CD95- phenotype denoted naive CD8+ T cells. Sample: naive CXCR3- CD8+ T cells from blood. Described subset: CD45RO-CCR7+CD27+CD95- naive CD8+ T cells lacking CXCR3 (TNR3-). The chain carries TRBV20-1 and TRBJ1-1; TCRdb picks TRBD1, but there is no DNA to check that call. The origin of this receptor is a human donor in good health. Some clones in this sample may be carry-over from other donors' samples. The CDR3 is CSASQGAMNTEAFF.